A selection of T cell receptor beta chains follows, all from one sample in a study of metastatic and nonmetastatic thyroid tumors. With MiXCR, TCRdb called clones anew from the PCR reads. In the table there are 60,000 to 75,000 clones, roughly 4% of which are singletons. Sequencing was done on a sample of blood. Every receptor here comes from a female donor with papillary thyroid cancer or a benign thyroid nodule (not recorded which). Some clones in this sample may be carry-over from other donors' samples. The CDR3 runs from the conserved cysteine through the conserved F or W. A D gene is named only where the DNA matches it firmly. Rows give clone size only sometimes, using once, few, many, or a class for an expanded clone.

d_gene,abundance,v_gene,j_gene,CDR3aa,CDR3nt
NA,NA,TRBV24-1,TRBJ2-2,CATSDCILGENTGELFF,TGTGCCACCAGTGACTGTATCTTGGGAGAGAACACCGGGGAGCTGTTTTTT
NA,NA,TRBV24-1,TRBJ2-7,CATSDPSERVHEQYF,TGTGCCACCAGTGACCCTAGCGAGAGAGTACACGAGCAGTACTTC
NA,NA,TRBV6-6,TRBJ2-6,CASSYSGSGANVLTF,TGTGCCAGCAGTTACTCGGGCTCTGGGGCCAACGTCCTGACTTTC
NA,NA,TRBV27,TRBJ2-7,CASRDLYYEQYF,TGTGCCAGCAGGGACCTCTACTACGAGCAGTACTTC
NA,NA,TRBV27,TRBJ1-1,CASTLQDMNNEAFF,TGTGCCAGCACTTTACAGGATATGAACAATGAAGCTTTCTTT
NA,few,TRBV11-2,TRBJ2-4,CASSQKDRTKNIQYF,TGTGCCAGCAGCCAGAAAGACCGGACCAAAAACATTCAGTACTTC
NA,NA,TRBV15,TRBJ2-2,CATSRAGVPRVGELFF,TGTGCCACCAGCAGAGCGGGGGTACCACGGGTCGGGGAGCTGTTTTTT
NA,few,TRBV24-1,TRBJ2-2,CATSDLPEGRSEELFF,TGTGCCACCAGTGATTTGCCAGAGGGTAGGTCCGAGGAGCTGTTTTTT
TRBD2,NA,TRBV29-1,TRBJ2-1,CSVVRGANDEQFF,TGCAGCGTTGTGCGGGGGGCCAACGATGAGCAGTTCTTC
NA,few,TRBV10-2,TRBJ1-5,CASSGTENQPQHF,TGCGCCAGCAGTGGGACAGAAAATCAGCCCCAGCATTTT
TRBD2,NA,TRBV2,TRBJ2-1,CASRTSGGEQFF,TGTGCCAGCCGTACTAGCGGTGGTGAGCAGTTCTTC
NA,many,TRBV7-9,TRBJ2-2,CASRSQPDRLNTGELFF,TGTGCCAGCAGGTCCCAGCCGGACAGACTGAACACCGGGGAGCTGTTTTTT
NA,few,TRBV20-1,TRBJ1-5,CSAPRGGARQPQHF,TGCAGTGCCCCTAGGGGGGGGGCGCGTCAGCCCCAGCATTTT
TRBD1,many,TRBV5-1,TRBJ2-4,CASSKETGGGNIQYF,TGCGCCAGCAGCAAAGAGACAGGGGGCGGAAACATTCAGTACTTC
NA,few,TRBV12-3/TRBV12-4,TRBJ1-6,CASSLRRDNSPLHF,TGTGCCAGCAGTTTAAGGCGGGATAATTCACCCCTCCACTTT
TRBD1,many,TRBV24-1,TRBJ2-5,CATSDSRDRGGWTQYF,TGTGCCACCAGTGATTCCCGGGACAGGGGGGGGTGGACCCAGTACTTC
TRBD1,many,TRBV5-1,TRBJ1-1,CASSPQGAPDTEAFF,TGCGCCAGCAGCCCACAGGGGGCGCCGGACACTGAAGCTTTCTTT
NA,many,TRBV24-1,TRBJ2-3,CATSEPPGFNTQYF,TGTGCCACCAGTGAGCCCCCGGGCTTTAATACGCAGTATTTT
NA,NA,TRBV5-5,TRBJ1-4,CASSLAFNEKLFF,TGTGCCAGCAGCTTGGCCTTTAATGAAAAACTGTTTTTT
TRBD1,many,TRBV5-1,TRBJ2-2,CASSPPGQGAGELFF,TGCGCCAGCAGCCCTCCGGGACAGGGGGCCGGGGAGCTGTTTTTT
TRBD2,medium-sized,TRBV6-2/TRBV6-3,TRBJ2-1,CASSYWEGGPYNEQFF,TGTGCCAGCAGTTACTGGGAGGGAGGGCCCTACAATGAGCAGTTCTTC
NA,few,TRBV2,TRBJ2-1,CASSRTPTYNEQFF,TGTGCCAGCAGTAGGACTCCCACCTACAATGAGCAGTTCTTC
NA,many,TRBV5-1,TRBJ2-1,CASSFTPVARGASYNEQFF,TGCGCCAGCAGCTTCACACCCGTCGCTCGGGGGGCGTCCTACAATGAGCAGTTCTTC
NA,NA,TRBV6-2/TRBV6-3,TRBJ1-5,CARRDGNQPQHF,TGTGCCAGAAGGGACGGCAATCAGCCCCAGCATTTT
NA,NA,TRBV11-2,TRBJ1-2,CPSSLGQRYGYTF,TGTCCCAGCAGCTTGGGGCAGCGCTATGGCTACACCTTC
TRBD2,NA,TRBV20-1,TRBJ2-1,CSARSLAGSSYNEQFF,TGCAGTGCTAGATCCCTAGCGGGTAGCTCCTACAATGAGCAGTTCTTC
TRBD1,NA,TRBV4-2,TRBJ1-6,CASSQDRQGSHSPLHF,TGTGCCAGCAGCCAAGACCGACAGGGAAGTCATTCACCCCTCCACTTT
NA,few,TRBV28,TRBJ2-5,CASSPDWAETQYF,TGTGCCAGCAGCCCTGACTGGGCGGAGACCCAGTACTTC
TRBD2,many,TRBV7-9,TRBJ2-3,CASSLALAGTDTQYF,TGTGCCAGCAGCTTGGCACTAGCGGGAACAGATACGCAGTATTTT
NA,many,TRBV7-3,TRBJ1-2,CASSPDRLYGYTF,TGTGCCAGCAGCCCTGACAGGCTTTATGGCTACACCTTC
TRBD2,NA,TRBV20-1,TRBJ2-7,CSASIGGRAYEQYF,TGCAGTGCTAGTATTGGGGGGAGGGCTTACGAGCAGTACTTC
NA,NA,TRBV28,TRBJ2-3,CASSFWAPSLEYTDTQYF,TGTGCCAGCAGTTTTTGGGCCCCGTCACTAGAGTACACAGATACGCAGTATTTT
NA,many,TRBV11-3,TRBJ2-1,CASSLFGDRTNEQFF,TGTGCCAGCAGCTTATTTGGAGACAGAACAAATGAGCAGTTCTTC
NA,many,TRBV6-1,TRBJ1-1,CASSEVRGGTEAFF,TGTGCCAGCAGTGAAGTACGCGGCGGGACTGAAGCTTTCTTT
NA,few,TRBV3-1,TRBJ1-1,CASSRSRQGRAEAFF,TGTGCCAGCAGCCGATCGCGGCAGGGGAGGGCCGAAGCTTTCTTT
NA,many,TRBV20-1,TRBJ2-3,CSGQIADTQYF,TGCAGTGGACAGATAGCAGATACGCAGTATTTT
NA,NA,TRBV28,TRBJ2-3,CASSFPRRKGDTDTQYF,TGTGCCAGCAGTTTCCCTAGGAGAAAAGGGGACACAGATACGCAGTATTTT
TRBD2,many,TRBV11-3,TRBJ2-3,CASSRLGGGATDTQYF,TGTGCCAGCAGTCGCTTGGGCGGGGGAGCAACAGATACGCAGTATTTT
TRBD1,few,TRBV29-1,TRBJ1-6,CSVSVGQDASHLHF,TGCAGCGTTTCTGTAGGACAGGATGCCTCACACCTCCACTTT
NA,many,TRBV10-1,TRBJ2-1,CASSPGGSVSYNEQFF,TGCGCCAGCAGCCCCGGGGGCTCGGTCTCCTACAATGAGCAGTTCTTC
TRBD1,few,TRBV27,TRBJ2-5,CASSLGQGKTQYF,TGTGCCAGCAGTTTAGGACAGGGGAAGACCCAGTACTTC
TRBD2,many,TRBV29-1,TRBJ2-3,CAGLAGGVDTQYF,TGCGCGGGGCTAGCGGGAGGTGTGGATACGCAGTATTTT
TRBD2,many,TRBV10-3,TRBJ2-7,CAISGGMASGYEQYF,TGTGCCATCAGTGGGGGTATGGCTAGCGGATACGAGCAGTACTTC
NA,NA,TRBV11-2,TRBJ2-2,CASSLRNTGELFF,TGTGCCAGCAGCCTAAGGAACACCGGGGAGCTGTTTTTT
NA,many,TRBV24-1,TRBJ1-1,CATSDSSQGSGSTEAFF,TGTGCCACCAGTGATTCCTCACAGGGATCAGGTAGCACTGAAGCTTTCTTT
NA,many,TRBV28,TRBJ2-3,CASRAPGGGTDTQYF,TGTGCCAGCAGGGCGCCAGGGGGAGGAACAGATACGCAGTATTTT
NA,many,TRBV7-6,TRBJ2-1,CASSLAQRGNKFF,TGTGCCAGCAGCTTAGCGCAACGGGGGAACAAGTTCTTC
TRBD1,many,TRBV7-9,TRBJ2-7,CASSTIQGASYEQYF,TGTGCCAGCAGCACTATACAGGGGGCAAGTTACGAGCAGTACTTC
NA,few,TRBV6-4,TRBJ2-3,CASSEGPRTDTQYF,TGTGCCAGCAGTGAGGGTCCCAGGACAGATACGCAGTATTTT
TRBD1,many,TRBV10-2,TRBJ1-2,CASSVGQGTGYTF,TGCGCCAGCAGTGTTGGACAGGGGACTGGCTACACCTTC
TRBD2,many,TRBV27,TRBJ2-5,CASSPGLAGAGKTQYF,TGTGCCAGCAGTCCCGGACTAGCGGGAGCTGGTAAGACCCAGTACTTC
NA,many,TRBV12-3/TRBV12-4,TRBJ1-5,CASSLSGARGNQPQHF,TGTGCCAGCAGTTTATCGGGGGCGCGGGGCAATCAGCCCCAGCATTTT
TRBD1,many,TRBV20-1,TRBJ2-7,CSARAHRGLEQYF,TGCAGTGCTAGAGCACACAGGGGGCTCGAGCAGTACTTC
TRBD2,many,TRBV5-1,TRBJ2-3,CASSLARLAGGTDTQYF,TGCGCCAGCAGCTTGGCACGGCTAGCGGGGGGAACAGATACGCAGTATTTT
NA,many,TRBV12-5,TRBJ1-1,CASGLVVSVQLEEAFF,TGTGCTAGTGGTTTGGTAGTCTCAGTCCAGCTTGAAGAAGCTTTCTTT
TRBD2,many,TRBV28,TRBJ2-7,CASSPRGERVYEQYF,TGTGCCAGCAGTCCCCGGGGGGAGCGGGTATACGAGCAGTACTTC
NA,many,TRBV28,TRBJ1-2,CASNPGPAYGYTF,TGTGCCAGCAATCCGGGACCCGCCTATGGCTACACCTTC